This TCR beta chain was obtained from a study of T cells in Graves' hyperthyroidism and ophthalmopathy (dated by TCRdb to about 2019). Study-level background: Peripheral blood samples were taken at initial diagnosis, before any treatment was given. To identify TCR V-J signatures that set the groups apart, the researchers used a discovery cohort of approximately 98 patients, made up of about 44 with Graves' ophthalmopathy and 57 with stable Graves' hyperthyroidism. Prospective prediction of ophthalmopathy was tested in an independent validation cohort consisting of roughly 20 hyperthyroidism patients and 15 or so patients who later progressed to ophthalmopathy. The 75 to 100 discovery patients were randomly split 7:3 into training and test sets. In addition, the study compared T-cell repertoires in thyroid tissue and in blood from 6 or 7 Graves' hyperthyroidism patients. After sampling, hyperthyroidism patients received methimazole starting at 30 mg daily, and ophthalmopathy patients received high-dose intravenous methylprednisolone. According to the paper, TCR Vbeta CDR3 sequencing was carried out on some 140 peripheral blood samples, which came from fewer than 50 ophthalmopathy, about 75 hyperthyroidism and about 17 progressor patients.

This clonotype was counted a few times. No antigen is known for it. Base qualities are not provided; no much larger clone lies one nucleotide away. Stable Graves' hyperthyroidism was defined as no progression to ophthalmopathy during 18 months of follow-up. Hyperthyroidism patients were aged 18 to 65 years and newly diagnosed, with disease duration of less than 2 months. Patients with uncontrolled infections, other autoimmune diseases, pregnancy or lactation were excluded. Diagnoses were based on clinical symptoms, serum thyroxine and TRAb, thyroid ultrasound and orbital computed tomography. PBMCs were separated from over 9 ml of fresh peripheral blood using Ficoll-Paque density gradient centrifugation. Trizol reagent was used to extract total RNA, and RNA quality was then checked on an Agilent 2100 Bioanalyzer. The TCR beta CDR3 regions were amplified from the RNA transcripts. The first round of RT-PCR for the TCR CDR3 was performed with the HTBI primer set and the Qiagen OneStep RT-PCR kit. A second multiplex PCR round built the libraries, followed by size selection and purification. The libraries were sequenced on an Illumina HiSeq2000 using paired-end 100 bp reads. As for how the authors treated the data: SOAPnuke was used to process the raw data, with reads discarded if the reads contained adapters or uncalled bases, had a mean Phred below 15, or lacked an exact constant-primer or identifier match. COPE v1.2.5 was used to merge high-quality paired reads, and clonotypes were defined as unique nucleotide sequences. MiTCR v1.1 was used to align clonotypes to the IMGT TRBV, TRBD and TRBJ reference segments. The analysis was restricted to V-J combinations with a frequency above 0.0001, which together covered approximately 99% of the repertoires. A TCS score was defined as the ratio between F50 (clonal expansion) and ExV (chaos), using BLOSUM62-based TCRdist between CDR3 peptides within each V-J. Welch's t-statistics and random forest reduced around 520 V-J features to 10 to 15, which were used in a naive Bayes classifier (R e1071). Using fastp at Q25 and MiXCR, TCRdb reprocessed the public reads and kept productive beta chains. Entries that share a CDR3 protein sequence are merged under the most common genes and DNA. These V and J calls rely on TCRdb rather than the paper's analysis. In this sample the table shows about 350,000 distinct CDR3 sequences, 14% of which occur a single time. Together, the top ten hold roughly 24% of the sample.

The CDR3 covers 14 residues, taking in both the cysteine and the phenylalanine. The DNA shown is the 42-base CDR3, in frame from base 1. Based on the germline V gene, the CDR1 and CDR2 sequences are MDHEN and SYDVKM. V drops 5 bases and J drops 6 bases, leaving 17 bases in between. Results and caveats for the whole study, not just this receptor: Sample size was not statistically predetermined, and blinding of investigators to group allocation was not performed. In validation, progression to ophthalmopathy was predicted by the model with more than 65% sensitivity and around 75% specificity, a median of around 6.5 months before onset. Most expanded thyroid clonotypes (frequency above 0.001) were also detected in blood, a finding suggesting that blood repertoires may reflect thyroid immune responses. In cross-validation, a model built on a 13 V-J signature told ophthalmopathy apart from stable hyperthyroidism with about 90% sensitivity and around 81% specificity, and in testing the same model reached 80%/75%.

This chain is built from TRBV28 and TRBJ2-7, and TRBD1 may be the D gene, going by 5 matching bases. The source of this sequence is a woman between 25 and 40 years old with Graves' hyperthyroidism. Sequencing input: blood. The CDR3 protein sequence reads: CASSPNRFPREQYF. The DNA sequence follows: TGTGCCAGCAGTCCGAACAGGTTCCCCCGCGAGCAGTACTTC.